This entry lists 22 T cell receptor beta chains sequenced from one sample in a study of pediatric ulcerative colitis. Here immunoSEQ multiplex PCR was the method, and the copy in TCRdb shows in-frame clones only, minus some. In the table there are under 15,000 clones, 70% to 80% of which are singletons. Rectal tissue came from one to two pinch biopsies taken at colonoscopy. The specimen was gut tissue. The receptors here all came from a boy younger than 18 who was a control in a study of pediatric ulcerative colitis.

The CDR3 bases are TGTGCCAGCTCACCACCGACATTAGCCAAAAACATTCAGTACTTC. This encodes CASSPPTLAKNIQYF. V is TRBV18 and J is TRBJ2-4; D not resolved. Trimming took off 0 bases at V and 0 bases at J, with 6 bases between the two ends. The CDR3 is made up of 15 amino acids. Germline CDR1 reads KGHSH; CDR2 reads LQKENI.

V usage is TRBV7-2 and J usage is TRBJ2-1; D is ambiguous. This CDR3 contains 13 residues. The germline V gene has CDR1 SGHTA and CDR2 FQGNSA. The germline V and J ends were trimmed by 7 bases and 8 bases, with 15 bases remaining between them. In nucleotides, the CDR3 is TGTGCCAGCACCTCAACCTTCCCGGATGAGCAGTTCTTC. Residues: CASTSTFPDEQFF.

The gene calls are TRBV5-1 and TRBJ2-5; no firm D call. CDR3 length equals 14 residues. V lost 1 base, J lost 3 bases, and 10 bases lay in between. Germline V gene sequence: CDR1 SGHRS, CDR2 YFSETQ. CDR3 coding DNA: TGCGCCAGCAGCTTGCAACCCGAAAAAGAGACCCAGTACTTC. As protein: CASSLQPEKETQYF.

J is TRBJ2-5 and V is TRBV2, with D possibly being TRBD1 (7 bases). The CDR3 extends over 13 amino acids. The V end was cut by 3 bases, the J end by 7 bases, with 12 bases between. Germline lookup yields CDR1 SNHLY and CDR2 FYNNEI. This CDR3 reads CASSESQGGTQYF. The DNA of the CDR3 is TGTGCCAGCAGTGAGTCGCAGGGGGGGACCCAGTACTTC.

The chain is built from TRBV6-1 and TRBJ2-3, with D perhaps TRBD2 (6 bases). In germline, CDR1 is MNHNS, CDR2 SASEGT. Between the trimmed V and J ends, which lost 6 bases and 2 bases, there was a span of 15 bases. This CDR3 region has 15 residues. The CDR3 DNA sequence: TGTGCCAGCAGGGGGGGACTGGTCCTCACAGATACGCAGTATTTT. Translating it yields CASRGGLVLTDTQYF.

The chain recombines TRBV15 with TRBJ1-1; no firm D call. V lost 0 bases, J lost 5 bases, and 13 bases lay in between. This CDR3 region has 15 residues. Germline CDR1 reads LNHNV; CDR2 reads YYDKDF (reference sequence). For the CDR3, the DNA is TGTGCCACCAGCAGAGACGGCACAACGGGGACTGAAGCTTTCTTT. Protein: CATSRDGTTGTEAFF.

V and J are TRBV6-6 and TRBJ2-7, with D perhaps TRBD1 (6 bases). V was shortened by 6 bases and J by 4 bases, with 16 bases between the two germline ends. The CDR3 sequence is 14 residues long. The germline V gene has CDR1 MNHNY and CDR2 SVGAGI (reference sequence). The CDR3 bases are TGTGCCAGCAGCCACAGGGCAGGGGATTACGAGCAGTACGTC. Protein sequence: CASSHRAGDYEQYV.

The chain's CDR3 is CASSLESGARGYTF. Here the CDR3 DNA reads TGCGCCAGCAGCTTGGAATCGGGGGCACGTGGCTACACCTTC. This chain joins TRBV5-1 and TRBJ1-2, with D maybe TRBD1 (6 bases). CDR1 is SGHRS and CDR2 is YFSETQ in the germline V gene. The CDR3 runs to 14 residues. The V gene lost 0 bases and the J gene lost 7 bases, with 13 bases spanning the gap.

With respect to this clone: The same CDR3 also results from other DNA sequences found in this sample. V gene TRBV27 combines with J gene TRBJ2-3; weak D call: TRBD1 (6 bases). The CDR3 loop spans 15 amino acids. V lost 3 bases and J 2 bases, leaving 12 bases between the germline ends. Germline loops: CDR1 MNHEY, CDR2 SMNVEV (reference sequence). CDR3 protein: CASSFGRGTTDTQYF. CDR3 coding DNA: TGTGCCAGCAGTTTTGGTAGGGGGACCACAGATACGCAGTATTTT.

The chain couples TRBV7-9 to TRBJ2-1; TRBD2 matches at 13 bases. Looked up from germline, CDR1 is SEHNR and CDR2 is FQNEAQ (reference sequence). The V gene end was trimmed by 2 bases and the J gene end by 5 bases; junction bases not matched to a gene: 3. CDR3 length: 16 amino acids. CDR3 sequence: CASSLPGLAGHNEQFF. The CDR3 nucleotides read TGTGCCAGCAGCTTACCGGGACTAGCGGGACACAATGAGCAGTTCTTC.

Here the CDR3 DNA reads TGTGCCAGCAGTCCGCGGACGGAGACCTATGGCTACACCTTC. Translating gives CASSPRTETYGYTF. V is TRBV27 and J is TRBJ1-2, with D hard to call. CDR1 is MNHEY and CDR2 is SMNVEV in the germline V gene (reference sequence). The CDR3 totals 14 residues. The germline V and J ends were trimmed by 5 bases and 4 bases, with 14 bases remaining between them.

This sequence joins TRBV5-1 and TRBJ2-3; 10 nucleotides align to TRBD2. Germline V gene sequence: CDR1 SGHRS, CDR2 YFSETQ. This CDR3 is built from 16 residues. V was clipped by 3 bases and J by 3 bases; unmatched bases: 7. Here the CDR3 DNA reads TGCGCCAGCAGCTCGGAACCACTAGCGGGAACAGATACGCAGTATTTT. This sequence encodes CASSSEPLAGTDTQYF.

The chain employs TRBV5-4 and TRBJ2-1; perhaps TRBD2 as D (5 bases). Germline V CDR1 and CDR2: SGHNT, YYREEE (reference sequence). This CDR3 spans 12 amino acids. Trimming stripped 0 bases from V and 12 bases from J, with 10 bases between. CDR3 amino acids: CASSLAGFGQFF. The CDR3 DNA reads as TGTGCCAGCAGCTTGGCGGGATTTGGGCAGTTCTTC.

V usage is TRBV2 and J usage is TRBJ2-5; 11 bases match TRBD1. Per germline, CDR1 SNHLY and CDR2 FYNNEI. CDR3 length: 15 amino acids. Trimming cost V 8 bases and J 5 bases; bases outside gene matches: 10. Here the CDR3 DNA reads TGTGCCAGCCCGTCGGACAGGGGGCGACGGGAGACCCAGTACTTC. Translating gives CASPSDRGRRETQYF.

The rearrangement joins TRBV5-6 to TRBJ2-5; possibly TRBD2 for D (6 bases). The V end lost 2 bases, the J end lost 7 bases, and 15 bases lay between the germline ends. This CDR3 has 14 amino acids. Germline V gives CDR1 SGHDT, CDR2 YYEEEE. Written as DNA, the CDR3 is TGTGCCAGCAGCTTAGAGGGAGGCCTGGGGACCCAGTACTTC. Its translation: CASSLEGGLGTQYF.

A few counts support this clone. The V and J genes are TRBV29-1 and TRBJ2-3; 7 positions agree with TRBD1. Germline assignment: CDR1 SQVTM and CDR2 ANQGSEA. This CDR3 comprises 13 residues. With V trimmed by 3 bases and J by 1 base, 1 base remained unmatched. CDR3 sequence reads: CSVDQGGTDTQYF. The CDR3 DNA sequence: TGCAGCGTTGATCAGGGGGGCACAGATACGCAGTATTTT.

V is TRBV9 and J is TRBJ2-7; no definite D call. Germline V CDR1 and CDR2: SGDLS, YYNGEE. Trimming took 0 bases from V and 2 from J, leaving 12 bases between them. The CDR3 length is 15 residues. The CDR3 region has the DNA TGTGCCAGCAGCGTAGGAGCAGCAGGACCCTACGAGCAGTACTTC. It specifies CASSVGAAGPYEQYF.

This sequence joins TRBV19 and TRBJ2-7, with a weak D call TRBD2 (5 bases). The CDR3 totals 17 residues. Trimming took 2 bases from V and 5 from J, leaving 22 bases between them. Germline-derived CDR1 and CDR2 are LNHDA and SQIVND (reference sequence). This chain's CDR3 is CASSILKTPGIMNEQYF. CDR3 DNA sequence: TGTGCCAGTAGTATACTGAAGACTCCGGGAATTATGAACGAGCAGTACTTC.

V and J are TRBV29-1 and TRBJ1-2; 8 bases agree with TRBD1. V trimming: 4 bases; J trimming: 6 bases; junction bases outside the gene matches: 13. The CDR3 runs to 15 residues. Germline lookup yields CDR1 SQVTM and CDR2 ANQGSEA. CDR3 sequence (DNA): TGCAGCGTTGGGGCAGGGGGCGTCTCGTTAGATGGCTACACCTTC. This gives the protein CSVGAGGVSLDGYTF.

Points on this clone: One end of the junction varies from germline; a read error may be responsible. The V call is TRBV11-1, the J call TRBJ2-2; 8 bases agree with TRBD2. Germline V gene lookup returns CDR1 SGHAT and CDR2 FQDESV (reference sequence). This CDR3 is 15 amino acids long. CDR3 sequence reads: CTSSLAGRNTGELFF. CDR3 DNA sequence: TGTACCAGCAGCTTAGCGGGGAGGAACACCGGGGAGCTGTTTTTT. The variable domain in full, with the rest retrieved from reference TRBV11-1 and TRBJ2-2, is EAEVAQSPRYKITEKSQAVAFWCDPISGHATLYWYRQILGQGPELLVQFQDESVVDDSQLPKDRFSAERLKGVDSTLKIQPAELGDSAMYLCTSSLAGRNTGELFFGEGSRLTVL.

This chain connects TRBV11-2 to TRBJ2-5, with no clear D. V lost 1 base to trimming and J lost 7 bases, with 13 bases between them. Germline-derived CDR1 and CDR2 are SGHAT and FQNNGV. CDR3 length: 14 residues. Here the CDR3 reads CASSLGLGHGTQYF. CDR3 nucleotide sequence: TGTGCCAGCAGCTTAGGGCTTGGGCACGGGACCCAGTACTTC.

This rearrangement joins TRBV7-3 to TRBJ2-2, with D perhaps matching TRBD1 or TRBD2 (5 bases each). Per germline, CDR1 SGHTA and CDR2 FQGTGA. The CDR3 covers 13 residues. Trimming pared 5 bases from V and 5 bases from J, leaving 9 bases between. CDR3 protein: CASSRDGTGELFF. The CDR3 coding sequence is TGTGCCAGCAGCCGGGACGGAACCGGGGAGCTGTTTTTT. The full variable domain, with the rest looked up from reference TRBV7-3 and TRBJ2-2, is GAGVSQTPSNKVTEKGKYVELRCDPISGHTALYWYRQSLGQGPEFLIYFQGTGAADDSGLPNDRFFAVRPEGSVSTLKIQRTERGDSAVYLCASSRDGTGELFFGEGSRLTVL.